The 18 T cell receptor beta chains reported below all come from one sample, sequenced in a study of identical twins. Using its own MiXCR run on the 5' RACE reads, TCRdb lists one record per CDR3 protein. The sample has some 1,700,000 distinct CDR3 sequences; about 30% are singletons. Specimen: cord blood. These receptors came from a newborn girl in good health.

This clonotype was detected ten times or more. The chain has TRBV3-1 and TRBJ2-1; D remains ambiguous. Trimming took off 0 bases at V and 4 bases at J, with 13 bases between the two ends. From germline, CDR1 is LGHDT and CDR2 YNNKEL (reference sequence). CDR3 length: 16 amino acids. The CDR3 is CASSQDFSSRYNEQFF. Written as DNA, the CDR3 is TGTGCCAGCAGCCAAGATTTTTCATCCCGTTACAATGAGCAGTTCTTC.

A note on this clonotype: An end of the junction does not agree with germline; a read error may underlie this. The rearrangement links TRBV5-6 to TRBJ2-3; TRBD1 agrees at 9 bases. Germline V gene sequence: CDR1 SGHDT, CDR2 YYEEEE. This CDR3 comprises 15 residues. As DNA, the CDR3 is TGTGCTAGCAGCTGGGACAGGGCCTTCACAGATACGCAGTATTTT. Its translation: CASSWDRAFTDTQYF.

In its sample, this clonotype was seen a few times. J is TRBJ2-5 and V is TRBV7-2, with D tentatively TRBD2 (7 bases). V was clipped by 1 base and J by 11 bases, with 23 bases between them. Germline CDR1 reads SGHTA; CDR2 reads FQGNSA. The CDR3 runs 16 residues. Here the CDR3 DNA reads TGTGCCAGCAGCTTAGTTTCCGGGGGGCTCAACAATGAGCAGTACTTC. This gives the protein CASSLVSGGLNNEQYF. The full variable domain, rest sourced from reference TRBV7-2 and TRBJ2-5, is GAGVSQSPSNKVTEKGKDVELRCDPISGHTALYWYRQSLGQGLEFLIYFQGNSAPDKSGLPSDRFSAERTGGSVSTLTIQRTQQEDSAVYLCASSLVSGGLNNEQYFGPGTRLLVL.

This clonotype was detected only a few times. V gene TRBV20-1 combines with J gene TRBJ1-1, with D tentatively TRBD1 (6 bases). Germline CDR1 reads DFQATT; CDR2 reads SNEGSKA (reference sequence). Trimming cost V 6 bases and J 1 base, with 12 bases left between them. The CDR3 has 13 amino acids. As DNA, the CDR3 is TGCAGTGCCCCCAAGGGGGGGAACACTGAAGCTTTCTTT. It specifies CSAPKGGNTEAFF.

CDR3 sequence reads: CASSILGQTNTEAFF. The CDR3 DNA sequence: TGTGCCAGTAGTATACTAGGACAAACGAACACTGAAGCTTTCTTT. The chain has TRBV19 and TRBJ1-1, with D possibly matching TRBD1 (5 bases). Germline V gives CDR1 LNHDA, CDR2 SQIVND (reference sequence). The V gene lost 2 bases and the J gene lost 1 base, with 11 bases spanning the gap. CDR3 length: 15 residues.

This clonotype occurred many times. This sequence joins TRBV7-2 and TRBJ2-1; 7 nucleotides align to TRBD1. CDR1 and CDR2 (germline): SGHTA, FQGNSA. Trimming took 4 bases from V and 4 from J; bases not matched to a gene: 7. CDR3 length equals 15 residues. The CDR3 sequence is CASSSLGTEYNEQFF. The CDR3 DNA follows: TGTGCCAGCAGCTCCCTCGGGACAGAATACAATGAGCAGTTCTTC.

V gene TRBV20-1 combines with J gene TRBJ2-7; 9 bases are shared with TRBD1. The end of the DNA fits TRBJ2-5 better, so the J call may be wrong. There are 14 residues in the CDR3. CDR1 and CDR2 (germline): DFQATT, SNEGSKA (reference sequence). CDR3 region: CSAKTDRGYETQYF. The CDR3 DNA sequence: TGCAGTGCTAAAACCGACAGGGGGTATGAGACCCAGTACTTC.

As regards this clonotype: At one boundary the junction diverges from the germline segment, which might be a read error. The gene calls are TRBV4-1 and TRBJ2-1, with D hard to call. Germline CDR1 and CDR2: MGHRA and YSYEKL. This CDR3 spans 15 amino acids. The CDR3, as DNA: TGCGCCAGCAGCCAAGATCAGGCCCCATACAATGAGCGGTTCTTC. Translation gives CASSQDQAPYNERFF.

The chain carries TRBV10-3 and TRBJ2-7; 11 bases fit TRBD1. This CDR3 contains 15 residues. Germline CDR1 reads ENHRY; CDR2 reads SYGVKD. V lost 6 bases and J lost 3; bases outside the gene matches: 7. CDR3 protein: CAIRRFGTGGYEQYF. The CDR3 coding sequence is TGTGCCATCAGGAGGTTCGGGACAGGGGGCTACGAGCAGTACTTC.

The V gene is TRBV12-5, the J gene TRBJ2-1, with D maybe TRBD1 (6 bases). The CDR3 sequence is 15 residues long. Trimming stripped 5 bases from V and 3 bases from J, with 14 bases between. Germline V gene data show CDR1 as LGHNT and CDR2 as FRNRAP. The CDR3, as DNA: TGTGCTAGTGGTACACAGGGTGGGCGCTACAATGAGCAGTTCTTC. Its protein product is CASGTQGGRYNEQFF. The variable domain in full, with the rest retrieved from reference TRBV12-5 and TRBJ2-1, is DARVTQTPRHKVTEMGQEVTMRCQPILGHNTVFWYRQTMMQGLELLAYFRNRAPLDDSGMPKDRFSAEMPDATLATLKIQPSEPRDSAVYFCASGTQGGRYNEQFFGPGTRLTVL.

This clonotype was recorded a few times. The chain combines TRBV3-1 with TRBJ1-2, with a possible D match to TRBD1 (5 bases). CDR1 is LGHDT and CDR2 is YNNKEL in the germline V gene (reference sequence). V was cut by 1 base and J by 8 bases, with 11 bases left in between. The CDR3 runs 13 residues. For the CDR3, the DNA is TGTGCCAGCAGCCAAGTGGAGGGGATAGGCTACACCTTC. Protein sequence: CASSQVEGIGYTF. The whole variable domain, remainder taken from reference TRBV3-1 and TRBJ1-2, is DTAVSQTPKYLVTQMGNDKSIKCEQNLGHDTMYWYKQDSKKFLKIMFSYNNKELIINETVPNRFSPKSPDKAHLNLHINSLELGDSAVYFCASSQVEGIGYTFGSGTRLTVV.

As concerns this clonotype: A clone one base away is much larger, so this may be a read error. The CDR3 DNA reads TGTGCCAGCAGCCAAGGTAGCCGAGCGTCCTACAATGAGCAGTTCTTC. Protein product: CASSQGSRASYNEQFF. The chain uses TRBV4-2 and TRBJ2-1; D unresolved. Germline V CDR1 and CDR2: LGHNA, YNFKEQ. The CDR3 has 16 amino acids. The V gene lost 1 base and the J gene lost 1 base, with 11 bases spanning the gap.

The chain links TRBV7-2 to TRBJ1-1, with 7 bases that match TRBD1. CDR3 length: 15 amino acids. Germline V gene lookup returns CDR1 SGHTA and CDR2 FQGNSA. V was clipped by 5 bases and J by 0 bases; unmatched bases: 6. This CDR3 reads CASSVQGTLNTEAFF. Here the CDR3 DNA reads TGTGCCAGCAGCGTACAGGGGACACTGAACACTGAAGCTTTCTTT.

CDR3 in DNA: TGTGCCAGCAGTTTAGGGAGGCCCCCAAGTGGAGAGACCCAGTACTTC. The encoded protein is CASSLGRPPSGETQYF. J is TRBJ2-5 and V is TRBV28, with a weak D call TRBD2 (6 bases). The length of the CDR3 is 16 residues. Trimming removed 2 bases from V and 4 bases from J, with 17 bases in between. Germline CDR1 and CDR2: MDHEN and SYDVKM.

The chain has TRBV20-1 and TRBJ2-3; D assignment may be TRBD1 or TRBD2 (5 bases each). The germline V and J ends were trimmed by 5 bases and 2 bases, with 17 bases remaining between them. Germline-derived CDR1 and CDR2 are DFQATT and SNEGSKA (reference sequence). The CDR3 is 15 amino acids. The CDR3 bases are TGCAGTGCTGGTGGGGCTAGCAGTAACACAGATACGCAGTATTTT. It codes for CSAGGASSNTDTQYF.

The V and J genes are TRBV6-1 and TRBJ1-5, with TRBD1 as a possible D gene (6 bases). CDR3 length equals 13 residues. Trimming shortened V by 2 bases and J by 7 bases, and 9 bases separated the two germline ends. Germline assignment: CDR1 MNHNS and CDR2 SASEGT. The CDR3 DNA reads as TGTGCCAGCAGTGAACAGGGGTGGCAGCCCCAGCATTTT. Its translation is CASSEQGWQPQHF.

The chain uses TRBV19 and TRBJ2-5; D remains ambiguous. This CDR3 contains 15 residues. V was clipped by 3 bases and J by 4 bases, with 15 bases between them. Germline lookup yields CDR1 LNHDA and CDR2 SQIVND (reference sequence). DNA for the CDR3: TGTGCCAGTAGTATTGAGGCAGGTGTTGGAGAGACCCAGTACTTC. Amino acid sequence: CASSIEAGVGETQYF. Supplemented by reference TRBV19 and TRBJ2-5, the full variable domain reads DGGITQSPKYLFRKEGQNVTLSCEQNLNHDAMYWYRQDPGQGLRLIYYSQIVNDFQKGDIAEGYSVSREKKESFPLTVTSAQKNPTAFYLCASSIEAGVGETQYFGPGTRLLVL.

The V gene is TRBV20-1, the J gene TRBJ2-5; TRBD2 aligns across 10 bases. The CDR3 runs to 16 residues. Germline V lookup: CDR1 DFQATT, CDR2 SNEGSKA (reference sequence). With 0 bases clipped from V and 5 bases from J, the junction kept 9 bases outside the gene matches. Here the CDR3 reads CSARDQASGRLETQYF. CDR3 DNA sequence: TGCAGTGCTAGAGATCAGGCTAGCGGGAGACTTGAGACCCAGTACTTC.